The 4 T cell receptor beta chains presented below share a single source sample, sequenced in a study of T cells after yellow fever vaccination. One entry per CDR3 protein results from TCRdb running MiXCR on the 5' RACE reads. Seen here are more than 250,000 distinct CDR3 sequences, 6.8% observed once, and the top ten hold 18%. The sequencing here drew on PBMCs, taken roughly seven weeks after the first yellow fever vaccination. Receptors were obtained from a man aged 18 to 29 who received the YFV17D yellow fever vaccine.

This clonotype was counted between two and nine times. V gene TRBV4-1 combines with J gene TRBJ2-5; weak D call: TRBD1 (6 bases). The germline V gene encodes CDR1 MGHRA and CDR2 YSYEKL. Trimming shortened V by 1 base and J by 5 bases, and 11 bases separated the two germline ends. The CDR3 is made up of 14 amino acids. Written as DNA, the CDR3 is TGCGCCAGCAGCCAAGGCAGGGGTTGGGAGACCCAGTACTTC. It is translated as CASSQGRGWETQYF.

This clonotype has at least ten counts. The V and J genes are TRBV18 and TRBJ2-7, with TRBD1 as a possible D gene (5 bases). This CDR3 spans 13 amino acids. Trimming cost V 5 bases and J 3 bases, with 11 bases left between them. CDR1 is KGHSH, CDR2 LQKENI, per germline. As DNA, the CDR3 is TGTGCCAGCTCAGCAGGGTCGATCTACGAGCAGTACTTC. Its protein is CASSAGSIYEQYF.

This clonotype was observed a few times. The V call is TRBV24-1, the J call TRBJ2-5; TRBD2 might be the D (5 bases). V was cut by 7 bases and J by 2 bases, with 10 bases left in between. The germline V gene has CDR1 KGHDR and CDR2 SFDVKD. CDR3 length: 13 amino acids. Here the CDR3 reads CATRGGGQETQYF. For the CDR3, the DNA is TGTGCCACCAGGGGCGGAGGACAAGAGACCCAGTACTTC.

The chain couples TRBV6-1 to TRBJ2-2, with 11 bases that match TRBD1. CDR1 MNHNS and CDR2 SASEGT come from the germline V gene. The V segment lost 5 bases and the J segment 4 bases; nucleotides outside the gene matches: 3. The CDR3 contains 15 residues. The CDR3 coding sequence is TGTGCCAGCAGTACCGGGACAGGGGGCACCGGGGAGCTGTTTTTT. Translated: CASSTGTGGTGELFF.